Listed below are T cell receptor beta chains from one sample, sequenced in a study of identifying expanded T cells in peripheral blood. TCRdb keeps only in-frame clones here, not all; method: immunoSEQ multiplex PCR. In the table there are about 58,000 clones, around 90% of which are singletons. The sample taken for sequencing was blood. The receptors here all came from a person aged 18-70 years in good health. The CDR3 runs from the conserved cysteine through the conserved F or W. Fields, in order: clone size, J gene, D gene, V gene, CDR3 protein, CDR3 DNA. D genes are given only for firm matches. Clone size is shown for a subset of rows, as once, few, many or a class of expanded clone.

size: .; J: TRBJ2-7; D: TRBD2; V: TRBV7-6; CDR3: CASSLGTSGAEQYF; DNA: TGTGCCAGCAGCCTCGGGACTAGCGGGGCCGAGCAGTACTTC
size: .; J: TRBJ2-1; D: .; V: TRBV9; CDR3: CASSAVYNEQFF; DNA: TGTGCCAGCAGCGCCGTCTACAATGAGCAGTTCTTC
size: .; J: TRBJ2-2; D: TRBD1; V: TRBV5-5; CDR3: CASSFRGGGDTGELFF; DNA: TGTGCCAGCAGCTTTAGAGGGGGCGGCGACACCGGGGAGCTGTTTTTT
size: .; J: TRBJ1-2; D: TRBD1; V: TRBV7-2; CDR3: CASSPLTGFSGYTF; DNA: TGTGCCAGCAGCCCGTTGACAGGGTTTAGTGGCTACACCTTC
size: .; J: TRBJ2-2; D: .; V: TRBV18; CDR3: CASSPQAGTNTGELFF; DNA: TGTGCCAGCTCACCACAGGCAGGGACGAACACCGGGGAGCTGTTTTTT
size: once; J: TRBJ1-2; D: TRBD1; V: TRBV28; CDR3: CASSLGTGWDYGYTF; DNA: TGTGCCAGCAGTTTGGGGACAGGGTGGGACTATGGCTACACCTTC
size: .; J: TRBJ2-5; D: .; V: TRBV18; CDR3: CASSLERETQYF; DNA: TGTGCCAGCTCGCTGGAGAGAGAGACCCAGTACTTC
size: .; J: TRBJ1-1; D: TRBD1; V: TRBV6-8; CDR3: CASRQGVGAFF; DNA: TGTGCCAGCAGACAGGGGGTGGGAGCTTTCTTT
size: .; J: TRBJ2-2; D: .; V: TRBV19; CDR3: CASSISWGARTGELFF; DNA: TGTGCCAGTAGTATCTCTTGGGGGGCGAGAACCGGGGAGCTGTTTTTT
size: .; J: TRBJ1-4; D: TRBD1; V: TRBV4-1; CDR3: CASSLLGQGYEKLFF; DNA: TGCGCCAGCAGCCTATTGGGACAGGGGTATGAAAAACTGTTTTTT
size: .; J: TRBJ1-3; D: .; V: TRBV6-6; CDR3: CASSRGAGTSGNTIYF; DNA: TGTGCCAGCAGCCGGGGGGCAGGGACGTCTGGAAACACCATATATTTT
size: .; J: TRBJ2-2; D: .; V: TRBV7-2; CDR3: CASSFSGMTGELFF; DNA: TGTGCCAGCAGCTTCTCGGGGATGACCGGGGAGCTGTTTTTT
size: .; J: TRBJ2-3; D: .; V: TRBV9; CDR3: CASSASGSASTDTQYF; DNA: TGTGCCAGCAGCGCATCAGGCTCCGCAAGCACAGATACGCAGTATTTT
size: .; J: TRBJ2-5; D: TRBD2; V: TRBV6-1; CDR3: CASSEDAGGRETQYF; DNA: TGTGCCAGCAGTGAAGACGCGGGAGGGCGGGAGACCCAGTACTTC
size: .; J: TRBJ1-3; D: .; V: TRBV5-1; CDR3: CASSDAGVGNTIYF; DNA: TGCGCCAGCAGCGACGCAGGGGTAGGAAACACCATATATTTT
size: few; J: TRBJ1-1; D: .; V: TRBV30; CDR3: CAWSVTSTGNTEAFF; DNA: TGTGCCTGGAGTGTAACGAGCACAGGGAACACTGAAGCTTTCTTT
size: .; J: TRBJ1-5; D: TRBD1; V: TRBV7-7; CDR3: CASSLAGQGKLSNQPQHF; DNA: TGTGCTAGCAGCTTGGCCGGACAGGGGAAGTTAAGCAATCAGCCCCAGCATTTT
size: .; J: TRBJ2-4; D: .; V: TRBV6-1; CDR3: CASSEGRWGIQYF; DNA: TGTGCCAGCAGTGAAGGACGTTGGGGCATTCAGTACTTC